Here is one T cell receptor beta chain with its context. Its antigen remains unidentified. This entry is derived from a study of graft-versus-host responses after intestinal transplantation. Turning to the study itself: Recipients across the board were started on anti-thymocyte globulin induction, then kept on tacrolimus and steroids for about three years. Points from the study as a whole: GvH clones were found in recipient marrow; some appeared first in ileum or blood. Early post-transplant HvG declines tracked with peak circulating GvH clone levels. Individuals who had graft-donor T cell macrochimerism had allografts that showed high graft-versus-host to host-versus-graft clonal ratios.

TCRdb's table, derived via immunoSEQ multiplex PCR, lists solely in-frame clones and lacks some. The table has under 90,000 clones, 90% seen once. The V gene's germline CDR1 is LNHNV and CDR2 YYDKDF (reference sequence). There are 15 residues in the CDR3. V was pared by 2 bases and J by 8 bases, with 18 bases between. The TCR comes from a human donor who was the organ donor for an intestinal transplant. The chain combines TRBV15 with TRBJ1-2; D unresolved. Sample: unstimulated CD8+ T cells sorted from spleen or lymph node cells, taken before transplant. The CDR3 here is CATSRHTRGEEGYTF. For the CDR3, the DNA is TGTGCCACCAGCAGACACACCCGCGGGGAGGAGGGCTACACCTTC.